This T cell receptor (beta chain) originates from a study of blood T cell repertoires in COVID-19. Across the study: Samples came from the United States, Italy and Spain, spanning acute and convalescent COVID-19. PBMCs, B-cell-depleted T cells, or T cells were the source of the cDNA or gDNA that made up the material.

After removal of 5 bases from V and 6 bases from J, the junction contained 9 bases not matched to a gene. Germline V gives CDR1 SEHNR, CDR2 FQNEAQ (reference sequence). This CDR3 is built from 15 residues. Original processing notes: Nucleated cell counts were estimated from reference gene primer amplification. Here immunoSEQ multiplex PCR was the method, and the copy in TCRdb shows in-frame clones only, minus some. That table is the source of V, J and clone size, and D and trimming were worked out from the DNA. Found here are 200,000 to 250,000 clones, more than 65% of them singletons; the top ten hold roughly 4%.

The origin of this receptor is a woman between 40 and 50 years old with active or convalescent COVID-19. Sequencing was carried out using peripheral blood. V gene TRBV7-9 combines with J gene TRBJ1-1; TRBD1 matches at 10 bases. In DNA, the CDR3 is TGTGCCAGCAGCCATTATCCGGGACAGGGGCCTGAAGCTTTCTTT. Protein sequence: CASSHYPGQGPEAFF.